The sequence of this TCR beta chain was determined in a study of T cells after yellow fever vaccination. CDR3 length: 14 amino acids. V lost 5 bases, J lost 4 bases, and 14 bases lay in between. Germline assignment: CDR1 DFQATT and CDR2 SNEGSKA (reference sequence). 5'RACE template switching added a universal primer site and UMIs to TCR cDNA. TCRdb redid the calling of the 5' RACE reads with MiXCR, one entry per CDR3 protein. The sample has tens of thousands of distinct CDR3 sequences, roughly 7.4% seen once. Remarks on this clonotype: The antigen is unknown.

Study-level results: Contaminants from the bulk population, in the form of abundant clonotypes, could be found in FACS-sorted repertoires.

Material: CD8+ T cells sorted from PBMCs, obtained on the day of the yellow fever booster vaccination. The chain couples TRBV20-1 to TRBJ2-2, with D tentatively TRBD2 (5 bases). The receptor was derived from a young man who received the YFV17D yellow fever vaccine. CDR3: CSAHRTDSTGELFF. In DNA, the CDR3 is TGCAGTGCTCACCGGACTGATAGCACCGGGGAGCTGTTTTTT.